This T cell receptor (beta chain) comes out of a study of identical twins. Broader study findings: It was possible that invariant MAIT and iNKT cells partly confounded the zero-insertion analyses.

TCRdb processed the 5' RACE reads anew with MiXCR; each CDR3 protein has one entry. The repertoire holds approximately 410,000 distinct CDR3 sequences, with roughly 20% as singletons. Only a few counts were recorded for this clonotype. Its antigen is undetermined. CDR1 and CDR2 (germline): DFQATT, SNEGSKA (reference sequence). This CDR3 spans 15 amino acids. V dropped 1 base and J dropped 4 bases, with 14 bases sitting between them. Sequencing used naive T cells sorted from blood. J is TRBJ2-1 and V is TRBV20-1, with a weak D call TRBD2 (7 bases). The TCR comes from a man between 50 and 59 years old in good health. The chain's CDR3 is CSARVPRGGYNEQFF. In DNA, the CDR3 is TGCAGTGCTAGAGTTCCCAGGGGAGGGTACAATGAGCAGTTCTTC.